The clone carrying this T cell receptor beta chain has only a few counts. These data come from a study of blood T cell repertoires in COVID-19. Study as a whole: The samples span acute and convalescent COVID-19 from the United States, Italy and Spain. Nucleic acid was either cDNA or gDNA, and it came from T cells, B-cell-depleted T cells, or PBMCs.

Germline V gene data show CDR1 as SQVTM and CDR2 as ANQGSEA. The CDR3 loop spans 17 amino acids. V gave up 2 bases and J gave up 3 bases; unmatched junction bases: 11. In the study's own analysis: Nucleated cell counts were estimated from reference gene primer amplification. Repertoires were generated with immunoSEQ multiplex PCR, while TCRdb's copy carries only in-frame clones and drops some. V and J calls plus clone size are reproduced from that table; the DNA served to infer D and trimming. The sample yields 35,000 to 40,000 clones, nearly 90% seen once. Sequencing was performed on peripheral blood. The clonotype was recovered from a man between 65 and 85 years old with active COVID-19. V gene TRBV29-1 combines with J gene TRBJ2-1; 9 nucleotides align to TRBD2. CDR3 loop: CSVENAGGPFLYNEQFF. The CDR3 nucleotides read TGCAGCGTTGAAAACGCGGGGGGGCCGTTTCTCTACAATGAGCAGTTCTTC.